This T cell receptor beta chain derives from a study of T cell clones after liver transplantation. Study background: Three of eight recipients were HCV-positive; others had non-autoimmune, non-viral indications.

Some clones are missing from TCRdb's copy, which holds only in-frame ones; the method was immunoSEQ multiplex PCR. This sample has about 70,000 clones, with roughly 80% found just once. The V and J ends lost 3 bases and 0 bases respectively, with 12 bases between them. This CDR3 is built from 16 residues. Looked up from germline, CDR1 is SGHTA and CDR2 is FQGNSA. The clonotype originates from a human patient who received a liver transplant. A subset of T cells may come from the graft donor. Source: CD4+ T cells from blood, taken 12 months after liver transplant. The chain is built from TRBV7-2 and TRBJ2-1, with D possibly called TRBD1 or TRBD2 (5 bases each). This chain's CDR3 is CASSFPWGSSYNEQFF. The CDR3 bases are TGTGCCAGCAGCTTCCCTTGGGGGAGCTCCTACAATGAGCAGTTCTTC.